The 11 T cell receptor beta chains in this list originate from one sample, sequenced in a study of Graves' ophthalmopathy and Graves' hyperthyroidism. Amplified TCR beta CDR3 regions were obtained using RNA transcripts as template. HTBI primers were used in a first-round RT-PCR, which preceded a second-round multiplex PCR. TCRdb re-called the multiplex PCR reads through MiXCR, storing one row per CDR3 protein. The repertoire holds about 590,000 distinct CDR3 sequences, approximately 35% seen once, with around 4.6% in the top ten. The sequenced sample was peripheral blood or thyroid tissue (not recorded which). These receptors came from an adult man with Graves' hyperthyroidism.

A note on this clonotype: In this CDR3 the conserved last residue, phenylalanine or tryptophan, is missing, so a read error is likely. The limits of the CDR3 on the DNA are not certain, so only TCRdb's listed CDR3 is given. The rearrangement links TRBV11-2 to TRBJ2-5; TRBD2, as called in the table, went unchecked against the DNA. With termini counted, the CDR3 has 16 amino acids. CDR1 is SGHAT and CDR2 is FQNNGV in the germline V gene. CDR3 sequence reads: CASSPAGLATVETQHL.

With regard to this clonotype: A clone one base away is much larger, so this may be a read error. The chain is built from TRBV2 and TRBJ1-2, with 7 positions matching TRBD1. This CDR3 has 13 amino acids. In germline, CDR1 is SNHLY, CDR2 FYNNEI. The V gene end was trimmed by 2 bases and the J gene end by 8 bases; junction bases not matched to a gene: 5. The CDR3 DNA sequence: TGTGCCAGCAGTGAACGGCAGGGGGTAGGCTACACCTTC. Encoded protein: CASSERQGVGYTF.

Concerning this clonotype: The CDR3 does not end in the conserved phenylalanine or tryptophan, so this is likely a read error. The rearrangement uses TRBV10-2 and TRBJ2-7, with TRBD1 matching over 7 bases. Germline V gene sequence: CDR1 WSHSY, CDR2 SAAADI. The CDR3 runs 14 residues. The DNA of the CDR3 is TGTGCCAGCTCACCACCGGACAGGTCCTACGAGCAGTACCTC. Its protein product is CASSPPDRSYEQYL.

The V and J genes are TRBV7-9 and TRBJ2-2, with D perhaps matching TRBD2 (6 bases). The CDR3 is 16 residues long. V shed 1 base and J shed 5 bases, with 14 bases lying between them. Looked up from germline, CDR1 is SEHNR and CDR2 is FQNEAQ (reference sequence). CDR3 loop: CASSLVGLGGTGELFF. The CDR3 nucleotides are TGTGCCAGCAGCTTAGTAGGGCTGGGGGGTACCGGGGAGCTGTTTTTT. The variable domain in full, with the rest retrieved from reference TRBV7-9 and TRBJ2-2, is DTGVSQNPRHKITKRGQNVTFRCDPISEHNRLYWYRQTLGQGPEFLTYFQNEAQLEKSRLLSDRFSAERPKGSFSTLEIQRTEQGDSAMYLCASSLVGLGGTGELFFGEGSRLTVL.

The table lists this clonotype with a few counts. V usage is TRBV7-9 and J usage is TRBJ1-5; perhaps TRBD1 as D (6 bases). Germline CDR1 is SEHNR and CDR2 is FQNEAQ (reference sequence). The CDR3 length is 15 residues. The V and J ends lost 5 bases and 1 base respectively, with 12 bases between them. DNA of the CDR3: TGTGCCAGCAGCCAAGGGGGGCACAGCAATCAGCCCCAGCATTTT. Translated: CASSQGGHSNQPQHF. Full variable domain (missing parts from reference TRBV7-9 and TRBJ1-5): DTGVSQNPRHKITKRGQNVTFRCDPISEHNRLYWYRQTLGQGPEFLTYFQNEAQLEKSRLLSDRFSAERPKGSFSTLEIQRTEQGDSAMYLCASSQGGHSNQPQHFGDGTRLSIL.

This clonotype appeared a few times. This rearrangement joins TRBV7-9 to TRBJ2-7; 9 bases are shared with TRBD1. CDR1 and CDR2 (germline): SEHNR, FQNEAQ (reference sequence). The CDR3 length is 15 residues. The trim removed 4 bases at V and 4 bases at J, leaving 8 bases unmatched. The CDR3 spells CASSSPDRGRYEQYF. The CDR3 DNA follows: TGTGCCAGCAGCTCACCGGACAGGGGACGATACGAGCAGTACTTC.

Concerning this clonotype itself: The conserved phenylalanine or tryptophan is not found at the CDR3 terminus, so this likely reflects a read error. The limits of the CDR3 on the DNA are not certain, so only TCRdb's listed CDR3 is given. CDR3 residues: CASKDDGYTFGS. The chain has TRBV2 and TRBJ2-5. Termini included, the CDR3 measures 12 amino acids. Germline loops: CDR1 SNHLY, CDR2 FYNNEI.

This clonotype has a count of ten or more. The genes are TRBV12-3 or TRBV12-4 and TRBJ2-5, with D possibly TRBD1 on 6 matching bases. V was pared by 5 bases and J by 1 base, with 11 bases between. The CDR3 contains 14 residues. CDR3 protein: CASSLGTSQETQYF. The CDR3 DNA reads TGTGCCAGCAGTCTAGGGACATCCCAAGAGACCCAGTACTTC.

This clonotype was picked up one time. This likely comes from a read error, as the CDR3 has no conserved phenylalanine or tryptophan at its end. The rearrangement uses TRBV29-1 and TRBJ1-2, with 10 bases matching TRBD1. The trim removed 7 bases at V and 4 bases at J, leaving 6 bases unmatched. The germline V gene encodes CDR1 SQVTM and CDR2 ANQGSEA. The CDR3 contains 13 residues. The CDR3 sequence: CSAMGQGSYGYTS. In nucleotides, the CDR3 is TGCAGCGCTATGGGACAGGGGAGCTATGGCTACACCTCC.

Regarding this clonotype: One end of the junction is discordant with germline, which a read error may explain. The chain joins TRBV20-1 to TRBJ2-7, with 9 bases that match TRBD2. The CDR3 totals 11 residues. The V gene's germline CDR1 is DFQATT and CDR2 SNEGSKA (reference sequence). CDR3 nucleotides: TGCAGTGCCGCGGGAGGGTACGGGCAGTACTTC. Its protein product is CSAAGGYGQYF.

The table lists this clonotype with many counts. CDR3 DNA: TGTGCCAGCAGCTTAGCGAGAGGGATCGAGCAGTACTTC. Translated: CASSLARGIEQYF. The rearrangement uses TRBV7-9 and TRBJ2-7, with TRBD2 as a possible D gene (5 bases). The CDR3 covers 13 residues. Germline assignment: CDR1 SEHNR and CDR2 FQNEAQ (reference sequence). The ends were cut back, 0 bases at V and 6 bases at J, with 9 bases in the middle.